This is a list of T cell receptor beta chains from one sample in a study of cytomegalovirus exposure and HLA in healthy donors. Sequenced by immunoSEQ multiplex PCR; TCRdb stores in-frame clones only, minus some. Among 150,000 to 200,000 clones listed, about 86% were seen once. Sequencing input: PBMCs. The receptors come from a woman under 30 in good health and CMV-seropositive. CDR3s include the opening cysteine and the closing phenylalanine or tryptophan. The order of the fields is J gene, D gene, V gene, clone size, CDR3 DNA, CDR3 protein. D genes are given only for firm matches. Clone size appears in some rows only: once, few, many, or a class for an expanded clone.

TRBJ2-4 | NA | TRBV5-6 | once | TGTGCCAGCAGCGCGCCCGATCTAGCCAAAAACATTCAGTACTTC | CASSAPDLAKNIQYF
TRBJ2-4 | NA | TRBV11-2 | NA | TGTGCCCCCCGGGGGGCGGACAGCTTTAGTTCACTAGCCAAAAACATTCAGTACTTC | CAPRGADSFSSLAKNIQYF
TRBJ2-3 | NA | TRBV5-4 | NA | TGTGCCAGCAGCTTGGGGCGGGCGAGTGATACGCAGTATTTT | CASSLGRASDTQYF
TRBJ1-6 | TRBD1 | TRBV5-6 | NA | TGTGCCAGCAGCGGGACAGGGGAAGCCAATTCACCCCTCCACTTT | CASSGTGEANSPLHF
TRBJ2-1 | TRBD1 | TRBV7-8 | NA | TGTGCCAGCAGCGTACTGACAGGGGACGAGCAGTTCTTC | CASSVLTGDEQFF
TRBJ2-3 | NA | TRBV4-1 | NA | TGCGCCAGCAGCCCCTCATCTTGGGGAGACTCTAGCACAGATACGCAGTATTTT | CASSPSSWGDSSTDTQYF
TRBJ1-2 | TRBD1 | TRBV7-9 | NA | TGTGCCAGCAGCTCACAGGGGGAGGTTATTCCTGGCTACACCTTC | CASSSQGEVIPGYTF
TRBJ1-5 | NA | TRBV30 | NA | TGTGCCTGGAGCGAAACAAGCAATCAGCCCCAGCATTTT | CAWSETSNQPQHF
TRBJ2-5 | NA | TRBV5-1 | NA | TGCGCCAGCAGTCTCCAAGAGACCCAGTACTTC | CASSLQETQYF
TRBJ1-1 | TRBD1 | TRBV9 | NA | TGTGCCAGCAGCGTAGGGTCCGGGACAGGGTTCTCTGAAGCTTTCTTT | CASSVGSGTGFSEAFF
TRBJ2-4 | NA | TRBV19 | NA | TGTGCCAGTAGTATTTCCAGGGTCAGTATCATTCAGTACTTC | CASSISRVSIIQYF
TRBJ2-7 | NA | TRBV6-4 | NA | TGTGCCAGCAGTGCACAGGCCTACGAGCAGTACTTC | CASSAQAYEQYF
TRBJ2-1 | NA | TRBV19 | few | TGTGCCAGTAGTTCAACAGGGACCTCCTACAATGAGCAGTTCTTC | CASSSTGTSYNEQFF
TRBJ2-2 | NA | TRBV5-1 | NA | TGCGCCAGCAGCTTGCTGATGGGGGGGCAAGCCGGGGAGCTGTTTTTT | CASSLLMGGQAGELFF
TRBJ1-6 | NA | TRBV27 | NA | TGTGCCAGCAGTTTACGGGGGGGAGGTGTGAATTCACCCCTCCACTTT | CASSLRGGGVNSPLHF
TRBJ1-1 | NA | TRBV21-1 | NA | TGTGCCAGCAGCATATGCAGGGGCACGAACACTGAAGCTTTCTTT | CASSICRGTNTEAFF
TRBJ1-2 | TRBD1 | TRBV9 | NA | TGTGCCAGCAGCGTCCGAGGGACAGCCTATGGCTACACCTTC | CASSVRGTAYGYTF
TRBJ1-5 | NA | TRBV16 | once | TGTGCCAGCCGCACGGTGGAGGGACCCCAGCATTTT | CASRTVEGPQHF
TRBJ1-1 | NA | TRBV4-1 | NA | TGCGCCAGCAGCCAAGACCGGGGGTTGGGCACTGAAGCTTTCTTT | CASSQDRGLGTEAFF
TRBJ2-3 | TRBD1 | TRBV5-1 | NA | TGCGCCAGCACCCGACAGACAGGGGGCCTTTCGGATACGCAGTATTTT | CASTRQTGGLSDTQYF
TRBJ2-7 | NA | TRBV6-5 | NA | TGTGCCAGCAGTTACTCGAACGGTAAAACCTACGAGCAGTACTTC | CASSYSNGKTYEQYF
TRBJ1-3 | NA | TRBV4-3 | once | TGCGCCAGCAGCCAAGAGGCGGCCTCTGGAAACACCATATATTTT | CASSQEAASGNTIYF
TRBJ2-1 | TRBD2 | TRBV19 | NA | TGTGCCAGTACCCTATCCCCATACCTCCTAGCGGGGGAACAGTTCTTC | CASTLSPYLLAGEQFF
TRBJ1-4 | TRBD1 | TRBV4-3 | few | TGCGCCAGCAGCTTACAGACAGGGCGAGGTGAAAAACTGTTTTTT | CASSLQTGRGEKLFF
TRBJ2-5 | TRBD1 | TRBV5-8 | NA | TGTGCCAGCAGCTTGGCCGGGACAGGGGGGGAGACCCAGTACTTC | CASSLAGTGGETQYF
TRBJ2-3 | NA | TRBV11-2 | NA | TGTGCCAGCAGCTTAGGGACTTCTAGCACAGATACGCAGTATTTT | CASSLGTSSTDTQYF
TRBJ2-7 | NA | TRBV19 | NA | TGTGCCAGTAGTATTGAGGGCTACGAGCAGTACTTC | CASSIEGYEQYF
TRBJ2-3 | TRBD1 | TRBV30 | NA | TGTGCCTGGGGGACAGGCATCACAGATACGCAGTATTTT | CAWGTGITDTQYF
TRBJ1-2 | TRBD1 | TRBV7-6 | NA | TGTGCCAGCAGCCTCCCGGGACAGGATGGGGGCTACACCTTC | CASSLPGQDGGYTF
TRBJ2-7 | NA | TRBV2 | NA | TGTGCCAGCAGTCCACAGGGAGTGGGGTCCTACGAGCAGTACTTC | CASSPQGVGSYEQYF
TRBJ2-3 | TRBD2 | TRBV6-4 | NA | TGTGCCAGCAGTGACTCAGCGGGGGGGCCAGATACGCAGTATTTT | CASSDSAGGPDTQYF
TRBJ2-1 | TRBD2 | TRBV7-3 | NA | TGTGCCAGCGGCCCCGGGACTAGCGTCTATGAGCAGTTCTTC | CASGPGTSVYEQFF
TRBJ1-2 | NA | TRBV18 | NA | TGTGCCAGCTCGATCGACGGGACACCTAACTATGGCTACACCTTC | CASSIDGTPNYGYTF
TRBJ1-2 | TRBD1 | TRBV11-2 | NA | TGTGCCAGCAGCCTTGACAGGGGAGCTAACTATGGCTACACCTTC | CASSLDRGANYGYTF
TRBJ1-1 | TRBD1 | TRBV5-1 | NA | TGCGCCAGCAGGGCAGCGACAGGGTCTTTGAACACTGAAGCTTTCTTT | CASRAATGSLNTEAFF
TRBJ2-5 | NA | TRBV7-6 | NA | TGTGCCAGCAGCTTACCCGACAGACAAGAGACCCAGTACTTC | CASSLPDRQETQYF
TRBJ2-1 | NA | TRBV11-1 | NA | TGTGCCAGCAGCCTATCCAGGGCAGGGGGGTACAATGAGCAGTTCTTC | CASSLSRAGGYNEQFF
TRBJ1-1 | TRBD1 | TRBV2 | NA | TGTGCCAGTAACCTTGACAGGGCGAACACTGAAGCTTTCTTT | CASNLDRANTEAFF
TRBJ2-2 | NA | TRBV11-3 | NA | TGTGCCAGCAGCTTAGATCAGGTGATCCAGGCCGGGGAGCTGTTTTTT | CASSLDQVIQAGELFF
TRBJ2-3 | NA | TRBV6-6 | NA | TGTGCCAGCGGGTACAGGGACCCCACAGATACGCAGTATTTT | CASGYRDPTDTQYF
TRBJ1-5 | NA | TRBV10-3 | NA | TGTGCCATCAGTGAGGCAGGGAATCAGCCCCAGCATTTT | CAISEAGNQPQHF
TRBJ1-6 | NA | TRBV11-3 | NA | TGTGCCAGCAGCTTAACTCCCCCAAACAATTCACCCCTCCACTTT | CASSLTPPNNSPLHF
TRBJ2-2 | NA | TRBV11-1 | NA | TGTGCCAGCAGCTCGCAATTGAGTAGAGGGGAGCTGTTTTTT | CASSSQLSRGELFF
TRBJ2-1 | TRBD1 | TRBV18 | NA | TGTGCCAGCTGCACCGGGACAGGTCGATACAATGAGCAGTTCTTC | CASCTGTGRYNEQFF
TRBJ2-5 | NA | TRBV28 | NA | TGTGCCAGCAGTTTTCGGGGTCCTCAAGAGACCCAGTACTTC | CASSFRGPQETQYF
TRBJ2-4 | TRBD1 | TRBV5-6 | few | TGTGCCAGCGGGACAGAACTAGCCAAAAACATTCAGTACTTC | CASGTELAKNIQYF
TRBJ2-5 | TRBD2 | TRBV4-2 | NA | TGTGCCAGCAGCCAAAAGGGGACGGGGGGGTACCAAGAGACCCAGTACTTC | CASSQKGTGGYQETQYF
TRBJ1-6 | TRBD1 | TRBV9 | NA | TGTGCCAGCAGCGTAGGGGCAGGGGGTAGTTCACCCCTCCACTTT | CASSVGAGGSSPLHF
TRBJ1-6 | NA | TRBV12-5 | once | TGTGCTAGTGGTTTGGCCGGAGACAGGCCCTCGTCCCTCCACTTT | CASGLAGDRPSSLHF
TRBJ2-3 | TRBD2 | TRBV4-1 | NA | TGCGCCAGCAGCCAAATCGCCCTGAGCGGGGGGGCAGGAGATACGCAGTATTTT | CASSQIALSGGAGDTQYF
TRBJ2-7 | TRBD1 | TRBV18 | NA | TGTGCCAGCTCACGGACAGGGGGAAACCTCTACGAGCAGTACTTC | CASSRTGGNLYEQYF